Presented here are 4 T cell receptor beta chains from one specimen sequenced in a study of shared clonotypes between healthy human individuals. This table comes from immunoSEQ multiplex PCR, and its TCRdb copy is limited to in-frame clones, with some not included. In the table there are a few million clones, approximately 95% of which are singletons. Specimen: naive CD4+ T cells from PBMCs. Documented subset: CD45RA+ positively selected. The source of these receptors is a young man in good health. Some clones in this sample may be carry-over from other donors' samples.

The gene calls are TRBV25-1 and TRBJ2-3; TRBD2 is a possible D gene (6 bases). The V and J ends lost 9 bases and 0 bases respectively, with 16 bases between them. Germline V CDR1 and CDR2: MGHDK, SYGVNS. CDR3 size: 15 residues. Here the CDR3 reads CASADSGHSTDTQYF. The CDR3 region has the DNA TGTGCCAGTGCCGATAGCGGCCATAGCACAGATACGCAGTATTTT. Supplemented by reference TRBV25-1 and TRBJ2-3, the full variable domain reads EADIYQTPRYLVIGTGKKITLECSQTMGHDKMYWYQQDPGMELHLIHYSYGVNSTEKGDLSSESTVSRIRTEHFPLTLESARPSHTSQYLCASADSGHSTDTQYFGPGTRLTVL.

The rearrangement links TRBV4-2 to TRBJ1-2; 7 bases match TRBD1. The germline V gene encodes CDR1 LGHNA and CDR2 YNFKEQ. Trimming removed 4 bases from V and 3 bases from J; junction bases left unmatched: 8. The CDR3 is made up of 15 amino acids. The CDR3 protein is CASSPRPGGDYGYTF. CDR3 DNA: TGTGCCAGCAGCCCGCGCCCAGGGGGTGACTATGGCTACACCTTC.

V gene TRBV7-9 combines with J gene TRBJ1-1; no firm D call. The CDR3 loop spans 14 amino acids. Germline V gene sequence: CDR1 SEHNR, CDR2 FQNEAQ (reference sequence). Between the trimmed V and J ends, which lost 1 base and 10 bases, there was a span of 16 bases. The CDR3 DNA reads TGTGCCAGCAGCTTAGGGTTAGGGCCCGAGGGAGCTTTCTTT. Encoded protein: CASSLGLGPEGAFF.

This chain uses TRBV5-4 with TRBJ1-3, with a tentative D call TRBD1 (6 bases). CDR3 length: 15 amino acids. The V gene's germline CDR1 is SGHNT and CDR2 YYREEE (reference sequence). Between the trimmed V and J ends, which lost 0 bases and 4 bases, there was a span of 11 bases. The CDR3 region has the DNA TGTGCCAGCAGCTTGGAACAGGGCTCCGGAAACACCATATATTTT. It is translated as CASSLEQGSGNTIYF.